This T cell receptor beta chain is drawn from a study of PD-1 blockade in classical Hodgkin lymphoma. Study background: On a schedule of every 2 weeks, patients received nivolumab 3 mg/kg intravenously.

Documented time point: cycle 4 day 1 (C4D1), after more than five weeks of nivolumab. Every one of the patients relapsed after autologous stem cell transplantation (brentuximab vedotin exposure was variable). Patients' outcomes at their best amounted to complete response, partial response or progressive disease. Only in-frame clones appear in the TCRdb table, and some are missing; sequencing was by immunoSEQ multiplex PCR. Seen here are over 50,000 clones, around nine tenths observed once, and the top ten hold about 8%. Regarding the study as a whole: Complete responders started with a diversity level that resembled newly diagnosed patients at baseline. Reports described newly diagnosed patients as having lower baseline TCR diversity than healthy donors.

Notes on this clone: The antigen is not known.

This TCR derives from a human donor with classical Hodgkin lymphoma. Sequences were derived from peripheral blood mononuclear cells (PBMCs), sampled before the fourth cycle of nivolumab.

CDR3 DNA sequence: TGTGCCAGCAGCTTAGCAGTCCCCAGGGGGCAGGGCTACACCTTC. This sequence encodes CASSLAVPRGQGYTF. This chain joins TRBV7-8 and TRBJ1-2, with 8 nucleotides matching TRBD1. CDR3 length equals 15 residues. The V and J ends lost 0 bases and 8 bases, in that order; junction bases with no gene match: 8. Per germline, CDR1 SGHVS and CDR2 FQNEAQ.